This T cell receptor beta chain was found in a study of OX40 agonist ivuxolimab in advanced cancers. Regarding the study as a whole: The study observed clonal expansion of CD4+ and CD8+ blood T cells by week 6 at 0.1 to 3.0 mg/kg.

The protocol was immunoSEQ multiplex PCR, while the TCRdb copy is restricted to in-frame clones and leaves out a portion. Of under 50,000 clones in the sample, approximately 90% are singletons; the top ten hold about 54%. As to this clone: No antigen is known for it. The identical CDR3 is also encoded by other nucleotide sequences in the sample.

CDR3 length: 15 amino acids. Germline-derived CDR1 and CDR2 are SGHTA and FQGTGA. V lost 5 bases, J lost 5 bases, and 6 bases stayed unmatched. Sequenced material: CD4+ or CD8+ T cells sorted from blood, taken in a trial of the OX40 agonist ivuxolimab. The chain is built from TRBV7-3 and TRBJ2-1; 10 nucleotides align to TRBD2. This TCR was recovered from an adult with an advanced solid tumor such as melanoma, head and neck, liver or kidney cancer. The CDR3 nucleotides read TGTGCCAGCAGCCCCCTAGCGGGAGCCAACAATGAGCAGTTCTTC. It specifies CASSPLAGANNEQFF. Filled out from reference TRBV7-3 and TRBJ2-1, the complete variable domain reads GAGVSQTPSNKVTEKGKYVELRCDPISGHTALYWYRQSLGQGPEFLIYFQGTGAADDSGLPNDRFFAVRPEGSVSTLKIQRTERGDSAVYLCASSPLAGANNEQFFGPGTRLTVL.